This is a list of T cell receptor beta chains from one sample in a study of tumor-infiltrating lymphocytes in primary liver carcinoma. In TCRdb, the multiplex PCR reads were re-called with MiXCR into one record per CDR3 protein. Here the sample spans roughly 200,000 distinct CDR3 sequences, 85% being singletons. What was sequenced was tumor tissue from primary liver carcinoma. The origin of the receptors is a man between 35 and 55 years old with primary liver carcinoma and hepatitis B virus infection. The CDR3 runs from the conserved cysteine through the conserved F or W. D genes are given only for firm matches. Clone size is shown for a subset of rows, as once, few, many or a class of expanded clone.

-	16	-	TRBV6-6	TRBJ1-1	TGTGCGAGCAGTGAACATCAGGGGCGCGGGAGCACTGAAGCTTTCTTT	CASSEHQGRGSTEAFF
-	11	-	TRBV12-3/TRBV12-4	TRBJ1-3	TGTGCCAGCACTACTATAAACACCATATATTTT	CASTTINTIYF
-	13	-	TRBV12-3/TRBV12-4	TRBJ2-7	TGTGCCAGCAGTGGGGGCGGGGAGGACGAGCAGTACTTC	CASSGGGEDEQYF
-	16	TRBD1	TRBV12-3/TRBV12-4	TRBJ2-3	TGTACCAGCAGTTTAGACAGACAGGGAAACGCAGATACGCAGTATTTT	CTSSLDRQGNADTQYF
-	15	-	TRBV6-1	TRBJ2-6	TGTGCCAGCAGTGAAGAGCTGGATGGGGCCAACGTCCTGACTTTC	CASSEELDGANVLTF
-	15	-	TRBV7-6	TRBJ2-7	TGTGCCAGCAGCAATTATAAAGGACAAGCCTACGAGCACTACTTC	CASSNYKGQAYEHYF
-	12	TRBD1	TRBV5-4	TRBJ1-6	TGTGTTAGCACCGGACAGGGGTCACCCCTCCACTTT	CVSTGQGSPLHF
-	14	-	TRBV28	TRBJ2-7	TGTGCAAGCACTCTCGGAGGGGGGCAATCCGAGCAGTACTTC	CASTLGGGQSEQYF
many	13	TRBD2	TRBV10-3	TRBJ2-1	TGTGCCACCGCCGGGACTAGCGGGAATGAGCAGTTCTTC	CATAGTSGNEQFF
-	13	-	TRBV14	TRBJ2-2	TGTACCAGCAGCTCTCAGATCACCGGGGAGCTCTTTTTT	CTSSSQITGELFF
-	14	-	TRBV4-3	TRBJ2-5	TGCGCCAGCAGCCAAGAGTTGTACTTGGAGACCCAGTACTTC	CASSQELYLETQYF
-	15	TRBD2	TRBV29-1	TRBJ2-5	TGCAGCGCTCGGAGTAGCGGGAGTTGGGCTGAGATCCAGTACTTC	CSARSSGSWAEIQYF
-	14	-	TRBV11-2	TRBJ2-7	TGTGCCAGCACCTGTAACAGGAACTCCTACGAGCACTACTTC	CASTCNRNSYEHYF
-	15	-	TRBV11-3	TRBJ1-5	TGTGCCAGCACCATAGATCTGGGGGTGGTTCAGCCCCAACATTTT	CASTIDLGVVQPQHF
once	15	TRBD1	TRBV28	TRBJ2-2	TGTGCCAACATTCCGGGACAGATGAACACCGGGGAGCTGTTATTT	CANIPGQMNTGELLF
-	15	TRBD2	TRBV5-1	TRBJ2-5	TGTGCCAGCAGATTTTCGGGGACTAGCGAGGAGACCCAGTACTTC	CASRFSGTSEETQYF
-	13	-	TRBV28	TRBJ2-2	TGCGCCAGCGAGCAATGGGGAGCCGGGGAGCTGTTTTTT	CASEQWGAGELFF
-	14	-	TRBV28	TRBJ2-7	TGTGCCGGCAGTCCTCGACACGAGTACTACGAGCAGTACTTC	CAGSPRHEYYEQYF
few	15	-	TRBV5-1	TRBJ2-7	TGCGCCAGCATCTCCAACGGCGGGACCTCCTACGAGCAGTACTTC	CASISNGGTSYEQYF
-	15	-	TRBV29-1	TRBJ1-1	TGCAGCGTTCAGGCGGGGAGGGGAATGAACATTGAAGCTTTCTTT	CSVQAGRGMNIEAFF
-	12	-	TRBV6-2/TRBV6-3	TRBJ1-1	TGTACCAGCAGTCTTAGGAAGACTGAAGCTTTCTTT	CTSSLRKTEAFF
-	16	-	TRBV5-4	TRBJ2-5	TGTGCCAGCAGCATAAACAGTAGCGGTGTCGGAGAGACCCAGTACTTC	CASSINSSGVGETQYF
-	14	TRBD1	TRBV4-3	TRBJ1-2	TGCACCAGCAGCCAAGAAGAGGGGGCATGTGGCTACACCTTC	CTSSQEEGACGYTF
-	14	-	TRBV6-5	TRBJ1-2	TGTGCCAACAGTCCTTCTTCAGGGGACTATGGCTACACCTTC	CANSPSSGDYGYTF
-	11	-	TRBV6-1	TRBJ2-3	TGTGCTAGCAGCCACACAGATACGCAATTTTTT	CASSHTDTQFF
-	14	-	TRBV6-2/TRBV6-3	TRBJ2-3	TGTGCCAGCAGCCATAGGGAAGGGGGTGATACGCAGTATTTT	CASSHREGGDTQYF
many	14	-	TRBV6-1	TRBJ1-1	TGTGCCAGCAGTGTAATCTGGGGGAACACTGAAGCTTTCTTT	CASSVIWGNTEAFF
once	16	-	TRBV29-1	TRBJ2-7	TGCCCCGCCATGGCATCTGGGACCGGCACTCCCTACGAGCAGTATTTC	CPAMASGTGTPYEQYF
-	15	-	TRBV29-1	TRBJ1-1	TGCAGCGTTGACTGGGGGTGGGGCATGAGGTCTGAAGCTTTCTTT	CSVDWGWGMRSEAFF
-	14	-	TRBV6-6	TRBJ2-1	TGTGCCAACATCCCTAGTGGGGGAGAGGTTGAGCAGTTCTTC	CANIPSGGEVEQFF
-	12	-	TRBV11-3	TRBJ2-1	TGTGCCAGCTGCTTAAGTGCCAATGAGCGGTTCTTC	CASCLSANERFF
-	12	-	TRBV12-3/TRBV12-4	TRBJ1-1	TGTGCCAGCAGCAGGTACAGGGAAGCGGCTTTCTTT	CASSRYREAAFF
-	15	-	TRBV29-1	TRBJ1-1	TGCAGCGTTTCCGCAGGATGGGGCACGAACTCTGAAGCTTTCTTT	CSVSAGWGTNSEAFF
-	15	-	TRBV11-3	TRBJ1-5	TGTGCCAGTAGCTTAGATCTGGGGGTGACTCGGCCCCAGCATTTT	CASSLDLGVTRPQHF
-	15	-	TRBV5-1	TRBJ2-2	TGCGCCAGCAGCACCAGGCAGACGTACACCGGGGAGCTGTTATTT	CASSTRQTYTGELLF
-	13	-	TRBV11-1	TRBJ2-1	TGTGCCAGGAGTCCTGGTGGTCTGAATGAGCAGTTCTTC	CARSPGGLNEQFF
-	21	TRBD1	TRBV11-2	TRBJ2-6	TGTGCCAGCAGCATGGGGGGAGACAGGGGCATTTCCCTCTCTGGAGCCAACGTCTTGATTTTC	CASSMGGDRGISLSGANVLIF
-	15	-	TRBV6-1	TRBJ2-2	TGTGCCATCAGTGAAGCGTCTGGGTGGGGCGGGGAGCTGTTTTTT	CAISEASGWGGELFF
-	15	-	TRBV4-3	TRBJ1-1	TGCGCCTGCAGCCAAGAGTTCGGGAAAAGAACTGAAGCTTTTTTT	CACSQEFGKRTEAFF
-	12	-	TRBV29-1	TRBJ2-2	TGCAGCGTTGAAGCGGACACCGGGGAGCTGTTCTTT	CSVEADTGELFF
many	15	TRBD1	TRBV28	TRBJ1-6	TGTGCCAGCAGTCATGGGACAGTTGGAAATTCACCCCTCCACTTT	CASSHGTVGNSPLHF
-	19	-	TRBV11-2	TRBJ2-3	TGTGCCAGGAGCTCTGGGGGAGGCTCTGTTGGAGCCCACACAGATACGCAGTATTTT	CARSSGGGSVGAHTDTQYF
-	14	-	TRBV11-3	TRBJ2-1	TGTCCCATCAGCTTAGGCGTCTCGAACAATGAACAGTTCTTC	CPISLGVSNNEQFF
-	12	-	TRBV2	TRBJ1-3	TGTGCCAGCAGTGAAGCGGGAAGCACCATATATTTT	CASSEAGSTIYF
-	13	-	TRBV29-1	TRBJ2-7	TGCAGCGTTTCGCGGGGCCCTACTGGGGAACGGTACTTC	CSVSRGPTGERYF